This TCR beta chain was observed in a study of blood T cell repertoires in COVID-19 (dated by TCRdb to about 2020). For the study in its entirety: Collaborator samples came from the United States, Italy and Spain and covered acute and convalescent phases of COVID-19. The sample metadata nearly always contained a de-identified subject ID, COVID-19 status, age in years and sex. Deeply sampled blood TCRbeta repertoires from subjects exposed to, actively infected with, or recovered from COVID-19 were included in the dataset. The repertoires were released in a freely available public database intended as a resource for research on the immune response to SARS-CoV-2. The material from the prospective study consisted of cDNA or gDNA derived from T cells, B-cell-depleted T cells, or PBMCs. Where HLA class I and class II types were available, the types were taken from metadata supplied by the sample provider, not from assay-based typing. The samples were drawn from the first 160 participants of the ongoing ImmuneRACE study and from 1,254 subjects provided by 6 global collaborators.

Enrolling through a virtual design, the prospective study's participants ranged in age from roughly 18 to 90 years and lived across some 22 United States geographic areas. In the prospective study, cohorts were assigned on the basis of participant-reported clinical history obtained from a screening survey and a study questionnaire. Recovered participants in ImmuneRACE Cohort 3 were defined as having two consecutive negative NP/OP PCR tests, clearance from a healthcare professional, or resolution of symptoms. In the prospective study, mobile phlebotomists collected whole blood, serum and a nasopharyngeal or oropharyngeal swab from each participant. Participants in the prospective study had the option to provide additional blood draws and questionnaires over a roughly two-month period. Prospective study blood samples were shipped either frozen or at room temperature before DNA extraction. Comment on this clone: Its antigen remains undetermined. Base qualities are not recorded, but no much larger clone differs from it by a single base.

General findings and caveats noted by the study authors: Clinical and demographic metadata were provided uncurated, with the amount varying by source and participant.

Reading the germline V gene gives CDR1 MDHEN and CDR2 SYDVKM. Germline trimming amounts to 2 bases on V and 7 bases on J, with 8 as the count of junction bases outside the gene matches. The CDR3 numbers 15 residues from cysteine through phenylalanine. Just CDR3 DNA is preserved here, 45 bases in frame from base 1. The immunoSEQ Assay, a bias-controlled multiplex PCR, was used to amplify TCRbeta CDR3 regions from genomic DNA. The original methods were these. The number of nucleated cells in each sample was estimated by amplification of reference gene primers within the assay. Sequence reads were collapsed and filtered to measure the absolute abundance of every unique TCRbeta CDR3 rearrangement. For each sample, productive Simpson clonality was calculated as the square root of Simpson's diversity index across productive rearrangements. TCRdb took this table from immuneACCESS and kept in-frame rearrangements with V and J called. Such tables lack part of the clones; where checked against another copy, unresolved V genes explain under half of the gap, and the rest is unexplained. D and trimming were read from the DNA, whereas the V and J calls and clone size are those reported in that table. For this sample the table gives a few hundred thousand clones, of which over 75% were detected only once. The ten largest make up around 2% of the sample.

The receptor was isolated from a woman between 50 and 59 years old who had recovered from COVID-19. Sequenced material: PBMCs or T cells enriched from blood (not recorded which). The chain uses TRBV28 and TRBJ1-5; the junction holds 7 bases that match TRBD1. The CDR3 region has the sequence CASSLPTGARQPQHF. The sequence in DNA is TGTGCCAGCAGTTTACCAACAGGGGCCCGGCAGCCCCAGCATTTT. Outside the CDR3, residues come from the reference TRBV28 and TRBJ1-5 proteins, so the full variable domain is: DVKVTQSSRYLVKRTGEKVFLECVQDMDHENMFWYRQDPGLGLRLIYFSYDVKMKEKGDIPEGYSVSREKKERFSLILESASTNQTSMYLCASSLPTGARQPQHFGDGTRLSIL.